This entry concerns a single T cell receptor beta chain. Its antigen is undetermined. This sample was taken from a study of blood T cells in healthy people across ages. A J-beta primer mix and a sample-barcoded 5' primer were used in a second PCR of roughly 7 to 12 cycles. TCRdb ran MiXCR on the 5' RACE reads and lists one entry per CDR3 protein. The table records approximately 1,700,000 distinct CDR3 sequences, roughly two fifths of them present only once. Trimming stripped 7 bases from V and 4 bases from J, with 16 bases between. The CDR3 runs to 14 residues. Germline V gene lookup returns CDR1 SGHTA and CDR2 FQGNSA. Notes on the study in general: In long-lived donors, naive CD4+ cell counts and diversity exceeded those of aged donors. TCR beta diversity, measured per million T cells, fell in a roughly linear way with age.

The gene calls are TRBV7-2 and TRBJ2-5, with D tentatively TRBD1 or TRBD2 (6 bases each). This receptor was identified in a human donor in good health. Sequenced: blood. Here the CDR3 DNA reads TGTGCCAGCACCTCTCCCACGGGGGCAGAGACCCAGTACTTC. This gives the protein CASTSPTGAETQYF. Full variable domain (outside the CDR3, taken from reference TRBV7-2 and TRBJ2-5): GAGVSQSPSNKVTEKGKDVELRCDPISGHTALYWYRQSLGQGLEFLIYFQGNSAPDKSGLPSDRFSAERTGGSVSTLTIQRTQQEDSAVYLCASTSPTGAETQYFGPGTRLLVL.